The subject of this entry is one TCR beta chain. What this receptor recognizes is not known. Within one base of it there is no much larger clone, and no base qualities were kept. This sample was included in a study of CD8 T cells in Susac syndrome (dated by TCRdb to the late 2010s). For the wider study: Repertoire sequencing was used to test whether CD8+ T cell activation and differentiation in Susac syndrome was antigen driven.

General findings and caveats noted by the study authors: The TCR sequencing and HLA analysis was acknowledged to have included a relatively small number of individuals.

RNA was extracted using the RNeasy kit, and roughly 0.45 to 1 microgram was reverse transcribed with random hexamers. The immunoSEQ multiplex PCR assay, covering 54 Vbeta and 13 Jbeta segments, was used to amplify TCR beta CDR3 regions. PCR amplification bias was corrected using a synthetic template baseline for primer optimization and computational correction. The authors' pipeline ran thus. Only productive sequences were kept, with reads annotated to V, D and J genes according to IMGT and analyzed in immunoSEQ Analyzer. To calculate clonality, Shannon entropy was normalized by log2 of the number of productive unique sequences and then subtracted from one. For each patient and control, public and private clones were evaluated within the 100 most prevalent clones. Susac-specific clones were defined as absent from healthy and MS cohorts, about 1,000 published viral clones and other ImmuneACCESS disease sequences. TCRdb passed the public sequencing reads through fastp at Q25 and MiXCR, retaining productive beta sequences. Under each unique CDR3 protein, matching rows form one entry showing the most common genes and DNA. The authors' filters were not applied to this entry. The sample data list about 160,000 distinct CDR3 sequences, and roughly 93% of these were observed just once. The ten biggest clones cover more than 0.13% of the sample.

Peripheral blood CD8+ and CD4+ T cells from healthy donors, Susac syndrome patients and multiple sclerosis patients were profiled using high-throughput TCR beta sequencing. Healthy donors were included as age- and sex-matched controls. Bulk CD8+ and CD4+ T cells were purified by magnetic negative isolation, while CD8+ TEMRA cells were enriched using FACS. Blood was collected in EDTA tubes and processed within 24 hours, with PBMCs isolated through density gradient centrifugation. PBMCs intended for TCR sequencing were cryopreserved in liquid nitrogen and were subsequently thawed in a 37 degrees C water bath. The sorted or isolated CD4+, CD8+ and CD8+ TEMRA cells reached a purity of at least 90%. V lost 7 bases and J lost 1 base, and the count of bases not matched to a germline gene is 6. Inclusive of the bounding cysteine and phenylalanine, the CDR3 is 14 residues long. The entry retains the CDR3 DNA only, 42 bases that are in frame from base 1. The germline V gene encodes CDR1 SQVTM and CDR2 ANQGSEA.

The TCR originated in a human donor in good health. This sequence uses TRBV29-1 and TRBJ2-2, and 7 bases in between align with TRBD1. The sequencing input was CD4+ T cells from PBMCs. This receptor has the CDR3 CSAGDSLNTGELFF. The DNA is TGCAGCGCAGGGGACAGTCTGAACACCGGGGAGCTGTTTTTT.